One T cell receptor (beta chain) is described in this entry. Every patient had mismatch repair deficiency by PCR or immunohistochemistry. The sample originates from a study of PD-1 blockade in mismatch repair-deficient tumors. In the study overall: Patients had approximately 12 mismatch repair-deficient cancer types, all previously treated and progressing.

Trimming took 6 bases from V and 8 from J; bases not matched to a gene: 11. The CDR3 runs 15 residues. The V gene's germline CDR1 is SGHNT and CDR2 YENEEA. Here immunoSEQ multiplex PCR was the method, and the copy in TCRdb shows in-frame clones only, minus some. The sample has approximately 130,000 clones, roughly nine tenths seen once; the top ten hold approximately 15%. The TCR originated in an adult with mismatch repair-deficient cancer. The input for sequencing was peripheral blood, taken 44 weeks after starting pembrolizumab. V and J are TRBV11-3 and TRBJ2-2; 8 nucleotides agree with TRBD2. In DNA form, the CDR3 reads TGTGCCAGCAGACCCCTCCGGACTAGCTCTGGGGAGCTGTTTTTT. Protein sequence: CASRPLRTSSGELFF.